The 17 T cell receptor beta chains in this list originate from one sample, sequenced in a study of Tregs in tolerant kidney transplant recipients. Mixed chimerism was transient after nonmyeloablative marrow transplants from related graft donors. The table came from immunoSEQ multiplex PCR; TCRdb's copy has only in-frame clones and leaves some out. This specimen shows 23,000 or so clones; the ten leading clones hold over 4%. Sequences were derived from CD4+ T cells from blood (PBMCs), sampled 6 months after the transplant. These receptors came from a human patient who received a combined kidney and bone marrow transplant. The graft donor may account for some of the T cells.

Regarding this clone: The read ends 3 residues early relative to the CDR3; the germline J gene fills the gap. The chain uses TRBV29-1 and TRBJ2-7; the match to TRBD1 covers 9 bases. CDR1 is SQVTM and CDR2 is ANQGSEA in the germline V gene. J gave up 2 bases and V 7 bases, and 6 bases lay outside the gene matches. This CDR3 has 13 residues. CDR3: CSARQGGPYEQYF. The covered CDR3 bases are TGCAGCGCCCGACAGGGGGGGCCCTACGAG.

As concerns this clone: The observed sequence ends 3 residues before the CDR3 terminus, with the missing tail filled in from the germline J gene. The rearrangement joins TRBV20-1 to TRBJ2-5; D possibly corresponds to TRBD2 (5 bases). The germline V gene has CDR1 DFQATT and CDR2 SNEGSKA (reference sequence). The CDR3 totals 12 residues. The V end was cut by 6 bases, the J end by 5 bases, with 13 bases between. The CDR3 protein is CSAPRGGETQYF. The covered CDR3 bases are TGCAGTGCCCCACGGGGTGGTGAGACC.

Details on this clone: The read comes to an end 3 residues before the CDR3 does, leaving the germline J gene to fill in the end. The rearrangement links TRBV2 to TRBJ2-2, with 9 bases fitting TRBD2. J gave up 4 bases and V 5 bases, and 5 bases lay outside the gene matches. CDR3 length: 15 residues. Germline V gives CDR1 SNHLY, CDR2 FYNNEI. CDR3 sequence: CASSRAGGITGELFF. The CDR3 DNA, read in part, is TGTGCCAGCAGTCGAGCGGGGGGAATCACCGGGGAG.

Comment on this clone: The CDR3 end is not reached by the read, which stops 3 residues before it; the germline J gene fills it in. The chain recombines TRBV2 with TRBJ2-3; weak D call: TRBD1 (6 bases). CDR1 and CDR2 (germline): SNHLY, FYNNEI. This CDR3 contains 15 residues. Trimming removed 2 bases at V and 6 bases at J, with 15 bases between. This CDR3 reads CASSEQGSLPDTQYF. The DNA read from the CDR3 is TGTGCCAGCAGTGAACAGGGGTCCCTCCCGGATACG.

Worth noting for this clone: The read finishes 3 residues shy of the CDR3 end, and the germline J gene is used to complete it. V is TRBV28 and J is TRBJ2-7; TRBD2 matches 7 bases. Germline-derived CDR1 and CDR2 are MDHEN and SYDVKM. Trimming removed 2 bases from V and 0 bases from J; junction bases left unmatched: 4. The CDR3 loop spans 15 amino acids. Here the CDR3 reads CASSLISGRSYEQYF. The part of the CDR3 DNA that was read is TGTGCCAGCAGTTTAATTAGCGGGCGCTCCTACGAG.

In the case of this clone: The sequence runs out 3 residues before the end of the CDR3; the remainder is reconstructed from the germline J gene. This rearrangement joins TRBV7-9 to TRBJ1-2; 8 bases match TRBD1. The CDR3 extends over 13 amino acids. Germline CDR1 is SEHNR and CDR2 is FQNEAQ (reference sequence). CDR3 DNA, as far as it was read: TGTGCCAGCACCTACAGGGGGTTGGGGGGC. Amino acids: CASTYRGLGG. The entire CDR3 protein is CASTYRGLGGYTF.

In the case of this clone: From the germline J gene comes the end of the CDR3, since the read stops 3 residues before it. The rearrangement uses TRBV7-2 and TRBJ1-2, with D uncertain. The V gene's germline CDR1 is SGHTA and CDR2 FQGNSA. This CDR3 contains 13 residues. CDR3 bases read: TGTGCCAGCAGCTTCCCGCCGAGGCAGGGC. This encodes CASSFPPRQG. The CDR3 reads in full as CASSFPPRQGYTF.

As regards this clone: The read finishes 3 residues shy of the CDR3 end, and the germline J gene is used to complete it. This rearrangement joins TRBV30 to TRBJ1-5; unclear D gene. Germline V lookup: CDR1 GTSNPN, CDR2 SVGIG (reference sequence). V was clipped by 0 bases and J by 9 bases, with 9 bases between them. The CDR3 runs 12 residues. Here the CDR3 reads CAWSVLDRPQHF. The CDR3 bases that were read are TGTGCCTGGAGTGTACTAGATCGGCCC.

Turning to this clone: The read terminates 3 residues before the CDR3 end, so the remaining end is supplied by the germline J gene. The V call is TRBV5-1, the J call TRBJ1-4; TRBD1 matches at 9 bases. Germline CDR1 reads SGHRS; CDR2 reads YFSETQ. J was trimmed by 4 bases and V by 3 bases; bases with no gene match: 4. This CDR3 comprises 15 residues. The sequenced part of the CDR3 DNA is TGCGCCAGCAGCTGGGAGACAGGGGGTAATGAAAAA. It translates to CASSWETGGNEK. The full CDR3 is CASSWETGGNEKLFF.

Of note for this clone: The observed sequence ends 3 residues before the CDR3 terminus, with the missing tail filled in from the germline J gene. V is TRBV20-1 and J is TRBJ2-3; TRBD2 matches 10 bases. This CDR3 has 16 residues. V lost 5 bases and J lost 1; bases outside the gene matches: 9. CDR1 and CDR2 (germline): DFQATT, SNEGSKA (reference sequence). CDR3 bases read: TGCAGTGCTTTAGCGGGGGGCTTCCTCGGCACAGATACG. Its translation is CSALAGGFLGTDT. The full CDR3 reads CSALAGGFLGTDTQYF.

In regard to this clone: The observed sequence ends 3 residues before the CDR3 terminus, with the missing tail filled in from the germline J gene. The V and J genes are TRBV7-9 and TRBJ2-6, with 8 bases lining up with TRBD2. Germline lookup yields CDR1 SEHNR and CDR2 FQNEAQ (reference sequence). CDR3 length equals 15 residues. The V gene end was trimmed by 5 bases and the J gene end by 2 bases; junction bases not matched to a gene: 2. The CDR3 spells CASSPGGPGANVLTF. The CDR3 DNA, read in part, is TGTGCCAGCAGCCCGGGGGGGCCTGGGGCCAACGTC.

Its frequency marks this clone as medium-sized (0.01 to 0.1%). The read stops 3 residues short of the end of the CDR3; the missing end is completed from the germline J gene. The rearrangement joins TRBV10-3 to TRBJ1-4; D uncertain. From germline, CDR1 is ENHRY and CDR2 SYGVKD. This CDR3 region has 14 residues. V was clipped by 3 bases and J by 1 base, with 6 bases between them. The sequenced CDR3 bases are TGTGCCATCAGTGACACAAGAACTAATGAAAAA. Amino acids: CAISDTRTNEK. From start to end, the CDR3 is CAISDTRTNEKLFF.

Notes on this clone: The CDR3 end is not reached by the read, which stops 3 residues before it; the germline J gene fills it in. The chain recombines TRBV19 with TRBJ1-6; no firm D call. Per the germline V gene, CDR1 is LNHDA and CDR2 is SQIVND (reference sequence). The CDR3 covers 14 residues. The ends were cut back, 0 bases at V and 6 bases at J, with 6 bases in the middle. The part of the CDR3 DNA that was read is TGTGCCAGTAGTATAGAGGTCGGTAATTCACCC. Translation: CASSIEVGNSP. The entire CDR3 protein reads CASSIEVGNSPLHF.

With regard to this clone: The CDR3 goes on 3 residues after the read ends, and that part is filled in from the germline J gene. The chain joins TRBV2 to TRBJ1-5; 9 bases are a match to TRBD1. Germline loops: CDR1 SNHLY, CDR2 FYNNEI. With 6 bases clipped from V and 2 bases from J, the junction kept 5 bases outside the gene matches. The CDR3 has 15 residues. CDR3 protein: CASRGTGRGNQPQHF. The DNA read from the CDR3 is TGTGCCAGCAGGGGGACAGGGCGAGGCAATCAGCCC.

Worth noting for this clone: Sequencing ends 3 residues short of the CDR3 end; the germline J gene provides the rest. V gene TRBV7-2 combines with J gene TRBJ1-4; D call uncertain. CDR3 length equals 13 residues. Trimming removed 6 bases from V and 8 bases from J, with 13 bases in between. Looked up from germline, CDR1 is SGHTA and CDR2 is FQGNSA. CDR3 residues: CASSSNRVEKLFF. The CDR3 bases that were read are TGTGCCAGCAGTTCAAACCGCGTAGAAAAA.

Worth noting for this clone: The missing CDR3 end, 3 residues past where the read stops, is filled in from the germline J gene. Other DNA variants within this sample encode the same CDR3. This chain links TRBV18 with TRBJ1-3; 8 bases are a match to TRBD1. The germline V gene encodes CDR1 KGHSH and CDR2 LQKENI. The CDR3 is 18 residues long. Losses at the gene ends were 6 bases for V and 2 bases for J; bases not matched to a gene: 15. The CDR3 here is CASSPPGQGAYAGNTIYF. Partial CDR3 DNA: TGTGCCAGCTCCCCCCCGGGGCAGGGGGCATACGCTGGAAACACC.

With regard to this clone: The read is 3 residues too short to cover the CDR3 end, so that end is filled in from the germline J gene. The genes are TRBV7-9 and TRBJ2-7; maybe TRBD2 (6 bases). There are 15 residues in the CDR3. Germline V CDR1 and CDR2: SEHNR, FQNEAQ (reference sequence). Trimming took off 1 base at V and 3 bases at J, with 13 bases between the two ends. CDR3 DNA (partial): TGTGCCAGCAGCTTAGTCGGGTTGCGGGACTACGAG. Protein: CASSLVGLRDYE. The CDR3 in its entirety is CASSLVGLRDYEQYF. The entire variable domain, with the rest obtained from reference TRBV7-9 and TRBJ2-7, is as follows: DTGVSQNPRHKITKRGQNVTFRCDPISEHNRLYWYRQTLGQGPEFLTYFQNEAQLEKSRLLSDRFSAERPKGSFSTLEIQRTEQGDSAMYLCASSLVGLRDYEQYFGPGTRLTVT.